The 20 T cell receptor beta chains given below trace back to one sample, sequenced in a study of blood T cell repertoires in COVID-19. Assay used: immunoSEQ multiplex PCR; TCRdb lists only in-frame clones, some missing. The sample records about 150,000 clones, more than 75% being singletons. The sequencing sample was made of peripheral blood. These receptors all stem from a man between 18 and 29 years old with COVID-19, enrolled during active disease.

The genes are TRBV27 and TRBJ2-7, with D tentatively TRBD2 (6 bases). Trimming left V 6 bases short and J 4 bases short, with 19 bases between. Germline V CDR1 and CDR2: MNHEY, SMNVEV (reference sequence). This CDR3 has 15 amino acids. In DNA form, the CDR3 reads TGTGCCAGCAGGGCCCCGGAGGGGCGATTGTACGAGCAGTACTTC. The encoded protein is CASRAPEGRLYEQYF.

Here the CDR3 reads CASSLSLTGTRDNEQFF. The DNA for the CDR3 is TGCGCCAGCAGCCTCAGTCTAACCGGGACTAGAGACAATGAGCAGTTCTTC. This sequence joins TRBV4-1 and TRBJ2-1; 8 bases fit TRBD2. The V gene end was trimmed by 4 bases and the J gene end by 5 bases; junction bases not matched to a gene: 13. The length of the CDR3 is 17 residues. Germline loops: CDR1 MGHRA, CDR2 YSYEKL.

The chain links TRBV9 to TRBJ2-7; TRBD2 matches 8 bases. This CDR3 is built from 14 residues. Germline CDR1 is SGDLS and CDR2 is YYNGEE. The V segment lost 1 base and the J segment 5 bases; nucleotides outside the gene matches: 5. CDR3: CASSVSGGRHEQYF. The DNA for the CDR3 is TGTGCCAGCAGCGTAAGCGGGGGCCGGCACGAGCAGTACTTC.

The chain employs TRBV6-5 and TRBJ1-3; 7 bases are a match to TRBD1. V lost 6 bases to trimming and J lost 8 bases; unmatched junction nucleotides: 13. This CDR3 is built from 15 residues. Germline V gives CDR1 MNHEY, CDR2 SVGAGI. The CDR3 DNA sequence: TGTGCCAGCAGGCGCGGGACAGTCGTCGGGGACACCATATATTTT. Its protein product is CASRRGTVVGDTIYF.

The chain uses TRBV7-9 and TRBJ2-1; D gene uncertain. The length of the CDR3 is 11 residues. Trimming took off 3 bases at V and 10 bases at J, with 7 bases between the two ends. In germline, CDR1 is SEHNR, CDR2 FQNEAQ (reference sequence). CDR3 in amino acids: CASSLAWEQFF. For the CDR3, the DNA is TGTGCCAGCAGCTTGGCCTGGGAGCAGTTCTTC.

This sequence joins TRBV3-1 (or the pseudogene TRBV3-2) and TRBJ2-7, with 12 positions matching TRBD2. The junction had 17 bases not matched to a gene; V was cut back by 6 bases and J by 5 bases. The germline CDR1 and CDR2 sequences are LGHDT and YNNKEL (reference sequence). CDR3 length equals 18 residues. The CDR3 DNA reads as TGTGCCAGCAGGTTGCCCGTGACTAGCGGGAGTCTAATCGACGAGCAGTACTTC. Protein product: CASRLPVTSGSLIDEQYF.

The V call is TRBV9, the J call TRBJ2-5; 10 bases line up with TRBD1. Germline loops: CDR1 SGDLS, CDR2 YYNGEE. The V gene end was trimmed by 3 bases and the J gene end by 5 bases; junction bases not matched to a gene: 7. This CDR3 is built from 15 residues. The CDR3 bases are TGTGCCAGCAGCGGACAGGGGGCATTATCGGAGACCCAGTACTTC. Protein sequence: CASSGQGALSETQYF.

The gene calls are TRBV11-2 and TRBJ2-7, with D perhaps matching TRBD1 (6 bases). V was pared by 5 bases and J by 3 bases, with 20 bases between. This CDR3 is built from 16 residues. Germline loops: CDR1 SGHAT, CDR2 FQNNGV. In nucleotides, the CDR3 is TGTGCCAGCAGCCACCCCAGGGGTGGACAGATCTACGAGCAGTACTTC. It is translated as CASSHPRGGQIYEQYF.

This clone appeared once. The chain links TRBV5-5 to TRBJ2-3; 12 bases line up with TRBD2. V was pared by 4 bases and J by 6 bases, with 9 bases of the junction left unmatched. CDR3 length: 16 residues. Germline values: CDR1 SGHKS, CDR2 YYEKEE (reference sequence). CDR3 DNA sequence: TGTGCCAGCAGCGGGGGACTAGCGGGTCACCAGGATACGCAGTATTTT. Protein: CASSGGLAGHQDTQYF. The full variable domain, completed using reference TRBV5-5 and TRBJ2-3, is DAGVTQSPTHLIKTRGQQVTLRCSPISGHKSVSWYQQVLGQGPQFIFQYYEKEERGRGNFPDRFSARQFPNYSSELNVNALLLGDSALYLCASSGGLAGHQDTQYFGPGTRLTVL.

This rearrangement joins TRBV27 to TRBJ1-5; 11 bases match TRBD1. The CDR3 spans 15 residues. V lost 5 bases, J lost 2 bases, and 2 bases stayed unmatched. CDR1 is MNHEY, CDR2 SMNVEV, per germline (reference sequence). In DNA, the CDR3 is TGTGCCAGCAGTACGGGACAGGGGGGCAATCAGCCCCAGCATTTT. This translates into CASSTGQGGNQPQHF.

As concerns this clone: A junction end diverges from the germline sequence, so it may reflect a read error. V and J are TRBV28 and TRBJ1-4, with 8 nucleotides matching TRBD1. This CDR3 spans 17 amino acids. The germline V gene encodes CDR1 MDHEN and CDR2 SYDVKM. The CDR3 region has the DNA TGTGCCAGCAGTGGAGGAGTCCAGGGGGCAGCTGGTGAAAAACTGCTTTTT. Encoded protein: CASSGGVQGAAGEKLLF.

The chain combines TRBV7-2 with TRBJ1-1; D may be TRBD1 (5 bases). Germline V gene data show CDR1 as SGHTA and CDR2 as FQGNSA. V was clipped by 5 bases and J by 4 bases, with 8 bases between them. This CDR3 region has 12 residues. CDR3 nucleotides: TGTGCCAGCAGCCCCCAGGGCACTGAAGCTTTCTTT. Its translation is CASSPQGTEAFF.

Concerning this clone itself: The same CDR3 can be traced to other DNA sequences in this sample. This chain connects TRBV19 to TRBJ2-7; possibly TRBD2 for D (6 bases). There are 12 residues in the CDR3. V shed 3 bases and J shed 4 bases, with 7 bases lying between them. Looked up from germline, CDR1 is LNHDA and CDR2 is SQIVND (reference sequence). CDR3 DNA sequence: TGTGCCAGTAGTATCGGAGGGTACGAGCAGTACTTC. It is translated as CASSIGGYEQYF.

The V gene is TRBV27, the J gene TRBJ1-1; D perhaps matches TRBD1 (6 bases). This CDR3 comprises 12 residues. V was shortened by 3 bases and J by 8 bases, with 10 bases between the two germline ends. Germline V gene sequence: CDR1 MNHEY, CDR2 SMNVEV (reference sequence). As DNA, the CDR3 is TGTGCCAGCAGTTTGGTCAGGGGAGAAGCTTTCTTT. Its translation is CASSLVRGEAFF.

This clone has just one count. V usage is TRBV7-8 and J usage is TRBJ2-7, with TRBD1 identical over 8 bases. The CDR3 totals 14 residues. The ends lost 5 bases at V and 2 bases at J; junction bases unmatched: 5. Germline V gene sequence: CDR1 SGHVS, CDR2 FQNEAQ. The CDR3 reads CASSKTGDPYEQYF. DNA for the CDR3: TGTGCCAGCAGCAAGACAGGGGACCCCTACGAGCAGTACTTC.

As to this clone: An end of the junction differs from the germline gene, which may be a read error. The V gene is TRBV15, the J gene TRBJ1-4; TRBD1 agrees at 8 bases. CDR3 length: 16 amino acids. Germline assignment: CDR1 LNHNV and CDR2 YYDKDF (reference sequence). The CDR3 here is CATSRPDRDSSEKLLF. The CDR3 DNA sequence: TGTGCCACCAGCAGACCGGACAGGGATTCGTCGGAAAAACTGCTTTTT.

V gene TRBV5-6 combines with J gene TRBJ1-5; 7 bases fit TRBD1. With 3 bases clipped from V and 3 bases from J, the junction kept 3 bases outside the gene matches. The CDR3 loop spans 14 amino acids. The V gene's germline CDR1 is SGHDT and CDR2 YYEEEE. The CDR3 region has the DNA TGTGCCAGCAGCTATGGGACAGCCAATCAGCCCCAGCATTTT. This sequence encodes CASSYGTANQPQHF.

This clone was counted only a few times. The gene calls are TRBV4-1 and TRBJ1-6, with a weak D call TRBD1 (5 bases). In germline, CDR1 is MGHRA, CDR2 YSYEKL. The CDR3 consists of 16 residues. Trimming cost V 0 bases and J 6 bases, with 12 bases left between them. CDR3 bases: TGCGCCAGCAGCCAAGATTCTACAGGTTTTAATTCACCCCTCCACTTT. It translates to CASSQDSTGFNSPLHF.

The chain links TRBV19 to TRBJ2-3; possibly TRBD2 for D (5 bases). The CDR3 sequence is 15 residues long. CDR1 and CDR2 from the germline V gene are LNHDA and SQIVND (reference sequence). Deletions cut 9 bases from V and 1 base from J, with 17 bases between. CDR3 loop: CASNRALEGTDTQYF. Here the CDR3 DNA reads TGTGCCAGCAACCGGGCCCTGGAGGGCACAGATACGCAGTATTTT.

This clone was counted a single time. This sequence joins TRBV2 and TRBJ2-7, with D perhaps TRBD2 (5 bases). Germline V gene sequence: CDR1 SNHLY, CDR2 FYNNEI. V was shortened by 6 bases and J by 5 bases, with 14 bases between the two germline ends. The CDR3 spans 13 residues. CDR3 coding DNA: TGTGCCAGCAGGAGGGAGAACCCCAACGAGCAGTACTTC. Residues: CASRRENPNEQYF. The full variable domain, rest sourced from reference TRBV2 and TRBJ2-7, is EPEVTQTPSHQVTQMGQEVILRCVPISNHLYFYWYRQILGQKVEFLVSFYNNEISEKSEIFDDQFSVERPDGSNFTLKIRSTKLEDSAMYFCASRRENPNEQYFGPGTRLTVT.